The 2 T cell receptor beta chains given below trace back to one sample, sequenced in a study of CD8+CD57+ T cells in acquired aplastic anemia. Template material for TCR beta VDJ and CDR3 profiling consisted of genomic DNA. TCRdb re-called the reads through MiXCR, storing one row per CDR3 protein. The sample shows around 140,000 distinct CDR3 sequences, 41% of them seen only once. Specimen: sorted CD4+, CD8+, or CD8+CD57+ T cells (not recorded which) from PBMCs. The receptors stem from a human donor in good health, serving as a control.

This clonotype has at least ten counts. The V call is TRBV10-3, the J call TRBJ1-5, with a possible D match to TRBD1 (5 bases). The V gene lost 6 bases and the J gene lost 11 bases, with 20 bases spanning the gap. Germline CDR1 is ENHRY and CDR2 is SYGVKD. This CDR3 has 14 residues. For the CDR3, the DNA is TGTGCCATCAGCGAACAGGATACTGCCGGGGCCCAGCATTTT. Translated, it gives CAISEQDTAGAQHF.

This chain connects TRBV19 to TRBJ2-7, with D maybe TRBD1 (5 bases). This CDR3 is 15 amino acids long. V gave up 2 bases and J gave up 0 bases, with 11 bases separating them. From germline, CDR1 is LNHDA and CDR2 SQIVND (reference sequence). Here the CDR3 reads CASSIRAGPSYEQYF. The CDR3 DNA sequence: TGTGCCAGTAGTATACGGGCAGGGCCCTCCTACGAGCAGTACTTC.